This TCR beta chain came from a study of T-cell memory formation after mild COVID-19 (dated by TCRdb to the early 2020s). Study-wide context: TCR sequence clusters from the two donors were found to be largely donor specific. T-cell clones expanding and contracting after mild COVID-19 in a couple of donors were tracked by longitudinal TCRalpha and TCRbeta repertoire sequencing. The cohort was made up of two young adult volunteers, one female and one male, who were previously healthy.

PBMCs were isolated by Ficoll-Paque density gradient centrifugation. This clonotype turned up a few times. No antigen is known for it. Qualities for individual bases were not recorded, and no much larger clone is one base off. The research as a whole found: Some responding clones were found in pre-infection memory, which suggests that pre-existing cross-reactive memory T cells took part in the SARS-CoV-2 response. Contracting CD4+ clones were located mainly in the CM and EM memory subsets, whereas CD8+ clones were found to be enriched in EMRA. SARS-CoV-2 specificity of the second-wave clones peaking on day 37 was not confirmed. Balanced CD4/CD8 phenotypes were observed for clones contracting from day 15 to 85, whereas a bias towards CD4+ was observed for a second wave of clones expanding from day 15 to 37. Only two mild cases were covered by the study, and larger cohorts that include severe cases with pre-infection samples were considered necessary.

Sequenced on an Illumina NovaSeq 6000. TCRalpha and TCRbeta cDNA libraries were constructed by 5'RACE with constant-segment primers, with sample barcodes and unique molecular identifiers being introduced. RNA was extracted from every sample with Trizol reagent. The libraries were amplified in two PCR steps, and the second step added a second sample barcode and Illumina TruSeq adapters. Sequencing of the libraries was done on an Illumina NovaSeq, producing 2 x 150 bp paired-end reads. As for how the authors treated the data: Reads were demultiplexed and collapsed into UMI-guided consensus sequences with migec v1.2.7. Using mixcr v2.1.11, the UMI consensuses were aligned to TRA and TRB V and J templates and assembled into clonotypes. Clonotypes were classified as expanded or contracted when called significant by both edgeR and NoisET, with noise models trained on biological replicates. edgeR calls used a false discovery rate-adjusted p below 0.01 and a log2 fold-change threshold of 1. As an exploratory analysis of dynamics, max-normalized trajectories of the 1000 most abundant clonotypes were examined by PCA with hierarchical clustering. The CD4 or CD8 phenotype of responding clones was assigned using the separately sequenced CD4+ and CD8+ repertoires. The raw public data were reprocessed by TCRdb itself: fastp quality trimming at Q25, MiXCR clonotype calling, in-frame beta chains only. One record per CDR3 amino acid sequence lists the most common genes and DNA. The authors' filters were not applied to this entry. In all, the sample holds hundreds of thousands of distinct CDR3 sequences, and approximately 15% of those were seen once. The ten largest clones represent roughly 20% of the sample.

Sequencing was performed on PBMCs or a T cell subset sorted from them (not recorded which). The source of this sequence is a man aged 18 to 29 who had mild COVID-19 (a few samples of this study predate the infection). The sample titles of this study are shuffled in the database, so cell type and time point are left out; the donor was told from shared clones.

The sequenced DNA: TGCAGTCCAGTACGGGGGACTGAAGCTTTCTTT. It is translated as CSPVRGTEAFF. The chain is encoded by TRBV20-1 joined to TRBJ1-1; possibly the D gene is TRBD1, per 5 matching bases. From the germline V gene (reference sequence), CDR1 is DFQATT and CDR2 is SNEGSKA. The CDR3 contains 11 residues, cysteine and phenylalanine counted. The entry retains the CDR3 DNA only, 33 bases that are in frame from base 1. V lost 8 bases and J lost 5 bases; the stretch between them is 12 bases long.